The 14 T cell receptor beta chains reported below all come from one sample, sequenced in a study of early T cells in non-severe SARS-CoV-2 infection. MiXCR, run by TCRdb on the 5' RACE reads, gives a single entry per CDR3 protein. The sample includes 45,000 to 55,000 distinct CDR3 sequences, approximately 7.6% seen only once; the top ten take 5% to 6.5%. Sequences were obtained from whole blood. The origin of the receptors is an adult who was a healthcare worker with PCR-confirmed SARS-CoV-2 infection or an uninfected control (not recorded which).

This clonotype was seen repeatedly, ten times or more. V usage is TRBV2 and J usage is TRBJ1-6; D uncertain. Germline-derived CDR1 and CDR2 are SNHLY and FYNNEI. This CDR3 has 16 amino acids. The V end was cut by 9 bases, the J end by 0 bases, with 15 bases between. Here the CDR3 reads CASNPGKTSYNSPLHF. In DNA form, the CDR3 reads TGTGCCAGTAACCCGGGGAAAACCTCCTATAATTCACCCCTCCACTTT.

The rearrangement uses TRBV29-1 and TRBJ2-7; 8 bases fit TRBD1. The V gene end was trimmed by 8 bases and the J gene end by 0 bases; junction bases not matched to a gene: 6. Germline CDR1 reads SQVTM; CDR2 reads ANQGSEA. This CDR3 spans 13 amino acids. CDR3 in amino acids: CSTIDRGSYEQYF. DNA for the CDR3: TGCAGCACCATTGACAGGGGCTCCTACGAGCAGTACTTC.

This clonotype occurred a few times. The rearrangement uses TRBV28 and TRBJ2-7; 7 bases fit TRBD1. This CDR3 has 14 amino acids. CDR1 is MDHEN, CDR2 SYDVKM, per germline. The junction had 6 bases not matched to a gene; V was cut back by 5 bases and J by 2 bases. The CDR3 sequence: CASSPLTGTYEQYF. CDR3 DNA sequence: TGTGCCAGCAGTCCCCTGACAGGGACCTACGAGCAGTACTTC.

This clonotype has at least ten counts. The chain couples TRBV20-1 to TRBJ2-3, with 13 bases that match TRBD2. V gave up 1 base and J gave up 6 bases; unmatched junction bases: 4. Germline loops: CDR1 DFQATT, CDR2 SNEGSKA (reference sequence). There are 15 residues in the CDR3. The CDR3 sequence: CSARVLAGGRDTQYF. The CDR3, as DNA: TGCAGTGCTAGAGTACTAGCGGGGGGGCGTGATACGCAGTATTTT.

In this sample, this clonotype turned up many times. V and J are TRBV6-6 and TRBJ1-2, with TRBD1 identical over 7 bases. Germline CDR1 is MNHNY and CDR2 is SVGAGI (reference sequence). With V trimmed by 8 bases and J by 2 bases, 5 bases remained unmatched. The CDR3 is 13 residues long. DNA for the CDR3: TGTGCCAGCTCCCCGGGACAGAACTATGGCTACACCTTC. Amino acids: CASSPGQNYGYTF.

The sample holds a few counts of this clonotype. This rearrangement joins TRBV27 to TRBJ2-7; D remains unclear. The CDR3 sequence is 13 residues long. Looked up from germline, CDR1 is MNHEY and CDR2 is SMNVEV (reference sequence). The ends were cut back, 3 bases at V and 0 bases at J, with 6 bases in the middle. DNA of the CDR3: TGTGCCAGCAGTTTGACTCACTCCTACGAGCAGTACTTC. As protein: CASSLTHSYEQYF.

J is TRBJ2-1 and V is TRBV6-4; unclear D gene. V was trimmed by 4 bases and J by 0 bases, leaving 4 bases between them. The length of the CDR3 is 13 residues. CDR1 and CDR2 (germline): MRHNA, SNTAGT. The CDR3 DNA sequence: TGTGCCAGCAGTGGGGGCTCCTACAATGAGCAGTTCTTC. Protein product: CASSGGSYNEQFF.

Ten or more counts support this clonotype. The genes are TRBV6-6 and TRBJ2-3, with D unclear. CDR3 length equals 13 residues. Germline V gene lookup returns CDR1 MNHNY and CDR2 SVGAGI (reference sequence). V dropped 6 bases and J dropped 1 base, with 8 bases sitting between them. The CDR3 is CASRKSGTDTQYF. CDR3 DNA: TGTGCCAGCAGGAAATCGGGCACAGATACGCAGTATTTT.

This clonotype was found many times. The chain couples TRBV7-9 to TRBJ2-3; D possibly corresponds to TRBD2 (6 bases). The V and J ends lost 2 bases and 2 bases respectively, with 20 bases between them. CDR1 SEHNR and CDR2 FQNEAQ come from the germline V gene (reference sequence). This CDR3 region has 18 residues. The CDR3 region is CASSLSALAGFDTDTQYF. The CDR3 bases are TGTGCCAGCAGCTTATCAGCTCTCGCGGGGTTCGACACAGATACGCAGTATTTT.

The chain carries TRBV5-6 and TRBJ2-4; D is possibly TRBD2 (5 bases). With 4 bases removed from V and 1 base from J, the gap between germline ends came to 9 bases. This CDR3 is built from 14 residues. Germline CDR1 is SGHDT and CDR2 is YYEEEE. CDR3 sequence reads: CASSPTGAKNIQYF. CDR3 bases: TGTGCCAGCAGCCCAACGGGGGCCAAAAACATTCAGTACTTC.

This clonotype was seen many times. The genes are TRBV10-3 and TRBJ2-1; TRBD1 matches 10 bases. V lost 8 bases to trimming and J lost 7 bases; unmatched junction nucleotides: 5. Germline values: CDR1 ENHRY, CDR2 SYGVKD. The CDR3 is 13 amino acids. DNA of the CDR3: TGTGCCATCGGGGACAGGGGTGGGAATGAGCAGTTCTTC. Encoded protein: CAIGDRGGNEQFF.

In the case of this clonotype: The germline gene is not matched at one end of the junction; a read error may be the cause. The rearrangement joins TRBV2 to TRBJ1-6; 8 bases are a match to TRBD1. This CDR3 spans 15 amino acids. Germline V CDR1 and CDR2: SNHLY, FYNNEI. CDR3 DNA: TGTGTCAGCAGAACGGACAGGGCAAACAATTCACCCCTCCACTTT. This sequence encodes CVSRTDRANNSPLHF.

At least ten counts were recorded for this clonotype. The V call is TRBV27, the J call TRBJ2-1, with a weak D call TRBD2 (5 bases). V lost 6 bases, J lost 3 bases, and 15 bases lay in between. Germline lookup yields CDR1 MNHEY and CDR2 SMNVEV (reference sequence). The CDR3 sequence is 15 residues long. The CDR3 sequence: CASRRATYSYNEQFF. The CDR3 nucleotides read TGTGCCAGCAGGAGGGCCACCTATAGCTACAATGAGCAGTTCTTC.

The table lists this clonotype with many counts. The rearrangement uses TRBV6-5 and TRBJ2-7; 8 bases are a match to TRBD1. The CDR3 is 15 residues long. V shed 0 bases, J shed 1 base, and the junction held 2 bases outside the gene matches. Germline V gives CDR1 MNHEY, CDR2 SVGAGI. CDR3 sequence reads: CASSYSTGVSYEQYF. The CDR3 coding sequence is TGTGCCAGCAGTTACTCGACAGGGGTGTCCTACGAGCAGTACTTC.